These 14 T cell receptor beta chains were all obtained from the same sample, sequenced in a study of blood T cell repertoires in COVID-19. Some clones are missing from TCRdb's copy, which holds only in-frame ones; the method was immunoSEQ multiplex PCR. The data contain more than 100,000 clones, almost 90% of them singletons. Sequencing input: peripheral blood. These receptors originate from a woman between 45 and 60 years old with active or convalescent COVID-19.

The chain carries TRBV28 and TRBJ2-3; TRBD2 aligns across 13 bases. With V trimmed by 4 bases and J by 4 bases, 11 bases remained unmatched. The CDR3 extends over 18 amino acids. Germline V gene data show CDR1 as MDHEN and CDR2 as SYDVKM. The CDR3 nucleotides are TGTGCCAGCAGTTCGAGGCCCGGACTAGCGGGAGATCCAGATACGCAGTATTTT. Amino acids: CASSSRPGLAGDPDTQYF.

This chain joins TRBV6-2 or TRBV6-3 and TRBJ2-1; possibly TRBD2 for D (5 bases). The V and J ends lost 0 bases and 5 bases respectively, with 8 bases between them. CDR1 and CDR2 (germline): MNHEY, SVGEGT. The CDR3 spans 14 residues. The CDR3 region is CASSYSAGNNEQFF. Written as DNA, the CDR3 is TGTGCCAGCAGTTACTCTGCGGGTAACAATGAGCAGTTCTTC.

The chain uses TRBV7-9 and TRBJ2-3, with D perhaps matching TRBD2 (6 bases). V lost 5 bases, J lost 1 base, and 13 bases lay in between. CDR1 is SEHNR, CDR2 FQNEAQ, per germline (reference sequence). The length of the CDR3 is 15 residues. The CDR3 loop is CASSPLGGGTDTQYF. The CDR3, as DNA: TGTGCCAGCAGCCCCCTTGGCGGGGGCACAGATACGCAGTATTTT.

This clone was recorded only once. CDR3 in DNA: TGTGCCAGCAGTTACCCGGACATCCTGAACACTGAAGCTTTCTTT. Residues: CASSYPDILNTEAFF. The V call is TRBV6-2 or TRBV6-3, the J call TRBJ1-1; possible D gene TRBD1, 5 bases. The CDR3 runs 15 residues. Germline lookup yields CDR1 MNHEY and CDR2 SVGEGT. Trimming stripped 2 bases from V and 0 bases from J, with 10 bases between.

This clone occurred once. The rearrangement links TRBV5-4 to TRBJ1-2; TRBD1 aligns across 8 bases. The CDR3 is 14 residues long. Germline assignment: CDR1 SGHNT and CDR2 YYREEE (reference sequence). With V trimmed by 4 bases and J by 4 bases, 6 bases remained unmatched. CDR3 sequence: CASSVPTGGYGYTF. The CDR3 DNA reads TGTGCCAGCAGCGTACCCACAGGGGGCTATGGCTACACCTTC.

The V and J genes are TRBV14 and TRBJ1-4; 11 bases are a match to TRBD1. Germline V gives CDR1 SGHDN, CDR2 FVKESK. The CDR3 runs 14 residues. J was trimmed by 10 bases and V by 4 bases; bases with no gene match: 5. In nucleotides, the CDR3 is TGTGCCAGCAGCCCGGACAGGGGGCTTGGAAAACTGTTTTTT. Protein sequence: CASSPDRGLGKLFF.

V gene TRBV6-5 combines with J gene TRBJ1-2; perhaps TRBD1 as D (6 bases). The CDR3 contains 14 residues. The germline V gene has CDR1 MNHEY and CDR2 SVGAGI. V was trimmed by 5 bases and J by 3 bases, leaving 13 bases between them. CDR3 region: CASSPTTGDYGYTF. The CDR3, as DNA: TGTGCCAGCAGTCCGACGACAGGCGACTATGGCTACACCTTC.

This sequence joins TRBV5-1 and TRBJ2-7, with 10 bases lining up with TRBD1. The CDR3 has 13 residues. Germline lookup yields CDR1 SGHRS and CDR2 YFSETQ. Losses at the gene ends were 5 bases for V and 5 bases for J; bases not matched to a gene: 4. In DNA, the CDR3 is TGCGCCAGCAGTGGACAGGGGGTCGACGAGCAGTACTTC. It translates to CASSGQGVDEQYF.

The V call is TRBV6-2 or TRBV6-3, the J call TRBJ1-5; D remains ambiguous. Between the trimmed V and J ends, which lost 1 base and 1 base, there was a span of 8 bases. The CDR3 totals 15 residues. Germline assignment: CDR1 MNHEY and CDR2 SVGEGT. CDR3 sequence (DNA): TGTGCCAGCAGTTACTGGGCAGGCAGCAATCAGCCCCAGCATTTT. It translates to CASSYWAGSNQPQHF.

The chain recombines TRBV11-3 with TRBJ2-4; D is perhaps TRBD1 (6 bases). The V gene's germline CDR1 is SGHNT and CDR2 YENEEA. The CDR3 sequence is 16 residues long. V was cut by 5 bases and J by 0 bases, with 14 bases left in between. Written as DNA, the CDR3 is TGTGCCAGCAGCGCAGGGGCCGGCCTAGCCAAAAACATTCAGTACTTC. Protein: CASSAGAGLAKNIQYF.

The CDR3 sequence: CATSPQGGQGGGYTF. In nucleotides, the CDR3 is TGTGCCACCAGCCCCCAGGGCGGGCAGGGGGGAGGCTACACCTTC. The chain links TRBV15 to TRBJ1-2; TRBD1 agrees at 7 bases. The V gene end was trimmed by 5 bases and the J gene end by 8 bases; junction bases not matched to a gene: 14. The CDR3 length is 15 residues. Germline V gene data show CDR1 as LNHNV and CDR2 as YYDKDF (reference sequence).

The chain couples TRBV4-3 to TRBJ2-7, with TRBD2 identical over 12 bases. Germline-derived CDR1 and CDR2 are LGHNA and YSLEER. With 5 bases clipped from V and 4 bases from J, the junction kept 6 bases outside the gene matches. The CDR3 sequence is 15 residues long. The chain's CDR3 is CASSLGTSGPYEQYF. DNA for the CDR3: TGCGCCAGCAGCTTAGGGACTAGCGGGCCTTACGAGCAGTACTTC.

There are a few counts of this clone. The chain joins TRBV4-3 to TRBJ2-7, with D possibly TRBD2 on 6 matching bases. Trimming removed 4 bases at V and 0 bases at J, with 16 bases between. This CDR3 is built from 16 residues. Germline V gene sequence: CDR1 LGHNA, CDR2 YSLEER. CDR3: CASSPAPGLDSYEQYF. In DNA, the CDR3 is TGCGCCAGCAGCCCTGCTCCGGGACTCGACTCCTACGAGCAGTACTTC.

J is TRBJ2-7 and V is TRBV19; 8 bases agree with TRBD1. Germline trimming cut 9 bases from V and 2 bases from J; bases unmatched to any gene: 12. The CDR3 length is 15 residues. In germline, CDR1 is LNHDA, CDR2 SQIVND (reference sequence). The CDR3 DNA reads TGTGCCAGCAGTTGGACAGGGTCGGGGACCTACGAGCAGTACTTC. This translates into CASSWTGSGTYEQYF. Filled out from reference TRBV19 and TRBJ2-7, the complete variable domain reads DGGITQSPKYLFRKEGQNVTLSCEQNLNHDAMYWYRQDPGQGLRLIYYSQIVNDFQKGDIAEGYSVSREKKESFPLTVTSAQKNPTAFYLCASSWTGSGTYEQYFGPGTRLTVT.